Sequencing of this TCR beta chain was carried out in a study of cytomegalovirus exposure and HLA in healthy donors. The CDR3 loop spans 14 amino acids. The V and J ends lost 4 bases and 4 bases respectively, with 12 bases between them. CDR1 and CDR2 (germline): SGDLS, YYNGEE. As to this clone: Its specificity is unknown.

Study-level findings and limits: Previous analysis showed most TCR beta V segments were productive about 87% or about 30% of the time.

PCR involved 60 Vbeta and 13 Jbeta primers. Some clones are missing from TCRdb's copy, which holds only in-frame ones; the method was immunoSEQ multiplex PCR. The repertoire holds about 150,000 clones, with about 80% as singletons. Sequenced input: PBMCs. This chain links TRBV9 with TRBJ1-3, with D perhaps matching TRBD1 (5 bases). This TCR was sampled from a woman aged 45 to 65 in good health and CMV-seropositive. The CDR3 DNA sequence: TGTGCCAGCAGCTTGGGAGGGGCAGGAAACACCATATATTTT. Its translation is CASSLGGAGNTIYF.